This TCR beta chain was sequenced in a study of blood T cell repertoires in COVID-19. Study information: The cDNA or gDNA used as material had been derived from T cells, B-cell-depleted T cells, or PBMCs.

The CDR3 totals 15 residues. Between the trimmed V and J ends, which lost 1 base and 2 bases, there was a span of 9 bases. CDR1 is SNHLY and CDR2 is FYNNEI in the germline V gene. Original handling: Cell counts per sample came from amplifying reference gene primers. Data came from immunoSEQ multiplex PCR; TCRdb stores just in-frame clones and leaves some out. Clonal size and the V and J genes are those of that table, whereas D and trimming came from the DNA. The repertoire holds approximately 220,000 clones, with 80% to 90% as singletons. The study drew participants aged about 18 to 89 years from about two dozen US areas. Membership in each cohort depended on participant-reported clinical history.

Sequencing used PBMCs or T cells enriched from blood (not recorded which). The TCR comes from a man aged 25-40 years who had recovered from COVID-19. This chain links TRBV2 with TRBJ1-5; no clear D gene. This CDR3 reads CASSEGEKGNQPQHF. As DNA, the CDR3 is TGTGCCAGCAGTGAAGGGGAGAAGGGCAATCAGCCCCAGCATTTT.